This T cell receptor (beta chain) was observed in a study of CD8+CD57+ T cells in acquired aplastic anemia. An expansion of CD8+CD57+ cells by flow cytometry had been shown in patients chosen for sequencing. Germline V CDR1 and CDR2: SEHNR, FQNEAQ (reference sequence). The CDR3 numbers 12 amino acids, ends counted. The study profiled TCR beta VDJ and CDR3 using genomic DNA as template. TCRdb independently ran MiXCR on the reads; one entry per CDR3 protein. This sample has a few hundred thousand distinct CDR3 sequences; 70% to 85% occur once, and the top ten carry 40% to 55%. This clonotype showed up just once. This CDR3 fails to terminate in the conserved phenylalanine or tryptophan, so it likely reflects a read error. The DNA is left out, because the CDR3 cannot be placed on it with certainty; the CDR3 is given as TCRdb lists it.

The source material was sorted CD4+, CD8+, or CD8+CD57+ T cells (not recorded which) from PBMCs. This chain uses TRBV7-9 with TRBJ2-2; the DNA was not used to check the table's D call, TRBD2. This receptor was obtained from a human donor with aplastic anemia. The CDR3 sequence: CASSGEGREVSS.